Presented here are 29 T cell receptor beta chains from one specimen sequenced in a study of T cell clonotyping in hematopoietic cell transplantation. Sequenced by immunoSEQ multiplex PCR; TCRdb stores in-frame clones only, minus some. The table includes 35,000 to 45,000 clones, over 85% detected once. Specified time point: recipient sample about 28 days before transplant, after cytoreduction. The sequences come from peripheral blood mononuclear cells, collected before stem cell transplant. All receptors come from a middle-aged man with chronic myeloid leukemia. Some clones in this sample may be carry-over from other donors' samples.

The V and J genes are TRBV30 and TRBJ2-5; D gene ambiguous. CDR3 length: 13 residues. V gave up 2 bases and J gave up 1 base, with 8 bases separating them. Germline CDR1 reads GTSNPN; CDR2 reads SVGIG (reference sequence). This CDR3 reads CAWSPPPQETQYF. The CDR3 DNA follows: TGTGCCTGGAGTCCACCTCCCCAAGAGACCCAGTACTTC.

The genes are TRBV6-9 and TRBJ1-5; D gene uncertain. CDR3 length: 17 amino acids. V shed 7 bases and J shed 5 bases, with 24 bases lying between them. Germline V gene data show CDR1 as MNHGY and CDR2 as SVAAGI. The CDR3 DNA sequence: TGTGCCAGCACCCTATTCTGGTCGGAGCCTAGTGATCAGCCCCAGCATTTT. Protein: CASTLFWSEPSDQPQHF.

CDR3 sequence (DNA): TGTGCCAGCAGTTACTCGCGCCTTCAACCCCTCCACTTT. Its protein is CASSYSRLQPLHF. V and J are TRBV6-5 and TRBJ1-6, with unresolved D. The V and J ends lost 0 bases and 12 bases respectively, with 9 bases between them. The germline gives CDR1 MNHEY, CDR2 SVGAGI. The length of the CDR3 is 13 residues.

The V gene is TRBV30, the J gene TRBJ1-3; 7 bases agree with TRBD1. This CDR3 spans 14 amino acids. V was pared by 2 bases and J by 2 bases, with 3 bases of the junction left unmatched. Germline lookup yields CDR1 GTSNPN and CDR2 SVGIG (reference sequence). The CDR3 spells CAWSSTGAGNTIYF. The CDR3 region has the DNA TGTGCCTGGAGTTCCACAGGGGCTGGAAACACCATATATTTT. Full variable domain (rest looked up from reference TRBV30 and TRBJ1-3): SQTIHQWPATLVQPVGSPLSLECTVEGTSNPNLYWYRQAAGRGLQLLFYSVGIGQISSEVPQNLSASRPQDRQFILSSKKLLLSDSGFYLCAWSSTGAGNTIYFGEGSWLTVV.

The chain recombines TRBV6-5 with TRBJ2-7; 8 bases map to TRBD1. From germline, CDR1 is MNHEY and CDR2 SVGAGI. CDR3 length equals 14 residues. Trimming removed 0 bases from V and 3 bases from J; junction bases left unmatched: 1. Written as DNA, the CDR3 is TGTGCCAGCAGTTACTCAGACAGGGGCTACGAGCAGTACTTC. Residues: CASSYSDRGYEQYF.

The J gene is TRBJ1-1, the V gene TRBV5-1; D ambiguous. Germline values: CDR1 SGHRS, CDR2 YFSETQ. This CDR3 comprises 14 residues. The V end lost 4 bases, the J end lost 7 bases, and 17 bases lay between the germline ends. In DNA, the CDR3 is TGCGCCAGCAGCGTACAACAAGTAGAAGGTGAAGCTTTCTTT. Protein product: CASSVQQVEGEAFF.

The gene calls are TRBV7-2 and TRBJ1-6; unclear D gene. CDR3 length: 14 amino acids. Trimming removed 7 bases from V and 9 bases from J, with 16 bases in between. Germline loops: CDR1 SGHTA, CDR2 FQGNSA. The CDR3 DNA reads TGTGCCAGCACCCCCAGCCAGGAAAGTTCACCCCTCCACTTT. Protein sequence: CASTPSQESSPLHF.

The rearrangement uses TRBV5-6 and TRBJ1-4; tentatively, D is TRBD1 (5 bases). In germline, CDR1 is SGHDT, CDR2 YYEEEE. The CDR3 consists of 14 residues. Trimming took off 9 bases at V and 7 bases at J, with 19 bases between the two ends. CDR3 coding DNA: TGTGCCACCCGACAGTCGGGCTCAGTTGAAAAACTGTTTTTT. Protein sequence: CATRQSGSVEKLFF. The variable domain in full, completed from reference TRBV5-6 and TRBJ1-4, reads DAGVTQSPTHLIKTRGQQVTLRCSPKSGHDTVSWYQQALGQGPQFIFQYYEEEERQRGNFPDRFSGHQFPNYSSELNVNALLLGDSALYLCATRQSGSVEKLFFGSGTQLSVL.

CDR3 residues: CASSFGAGGGMDRETQYF. The CDR3 DNA follows: TGCGCCAGCAGCTTTGGCGCAGGGGGCGGAATGGATCGGGAGACCCAGTACTTC. V usage is TRBV5-1 and J usage is TRBJ2-5, with 8 nucleotides matching TRBD1. This CDR3 is 18 amino acids long. The ends lost 2 bases at V and 5 bases at J; junction bases unmatched: 17. Germline V gene data show CDR1 as SGHRS and CDR2 as YFSETQ. Full variable domain (rest looked up from reference TRBV5-1 and TRBJ2-5): KAGVTQTPRYLIKTRGQQVTLSCSPISGHRSVSWYQQTPGQGLQFLFEYFSETQRNKGNFPGRFSGRQFSNSRSEMNVSTLELGDSALYLCASSFGAGGGMDRETQYFGPGTRLLVL.

The chain links TRBV6-4 to TRBJ2-3, with 12 bases lining up with TRBD2. Germline V gives CDR1 MRHNA, CDR2 SNTAGT. This CDR3 spans 16 amino acids. Trimming took 4 bases from V and 8 from J; bases not matched to a gene: 10. DNA for the CDR3: TGTGCCAGCAGTGCTGTGACTAGCGGGGGAGGAGGTACGCAGTATTTT. It encodes CASSAVTSGGGGTQYF.

This clone has a handful of counts. The V and J genes are TRBV4-2 and TRBJ2-7; a weak D match, TRBD2 (5 bases). The length of the CDR3 is 13 residues. Trimming stripped 4 bases from V and 6 bases from J, with 13 bases between. Germline values: CDR1 LGHNA, CDR2 YNFKEQ. The CDR3 loop reads CASSRVTSSEQYF. DNA for the CDR3: TGTGCCAGCAGCCGGGTAACTAGTAGCGAGCAGTACTTC.

This chain connects TRBV9 to TRBJ1-2; the match to TRBD1 covers 9 bases. Germline CDR1 is SGDLS and CDR2 is YYNGEE. The CDR3 runs to 15 residues. V shed 7 bases and J 6 bases; nucleotides not matched to a gene: 13. CDR3 in amino acids: CASQRVGQGTDGYTF. The CDR3 coding sequence is TGTGCCAGCCAAAGGGTGGGACAGGGAACAGATGGCTACACCTTC.

The genes are TRBV4-1 and TRBJ1-5; no definite D call. This CDR3 has 16 residues. Per the germline V gene, CDR1 is MGHRA and CDR2 is YSYEKL. Deletions cut 0 bases from V and 5 bases from J, with 14 bases between. CDR3 bases: TGCGCCAGCAGCCAAGAAAGTCTAGGGTGGGATCAGCCCCAGCATTTT. This gives the protein CASSQESLGWDQPQHF.

V gene TRBV30 combines with J gene TRBJ1-2, with D unclear. Germline CDR1 is GTSNPN and CDR2 is SVGIG (reference sequence). Trimming removed 0 bases at V and 6 bases at J, with 14 bases between. The CDR3 loop spans 14 amino acids. This CDR3 is CAWSVRIKGDGYTF. In DNA, the CDR3 is TGTGCCTGGAGTGTCCGGATCAAGGGCGATGGCTACACCTTC.

The chain has TRBV7-9 and TRBJ1-4; 10 nucleotides align to TRBD1. With V trimmed by 5 bases and J by 1 base, 13 bases remained unmatched. Germline CDR1 SEHNR, CDR2 FQNEAQ (reference sequence). The CDR3 extends over 19 amino acids. CDR3 DNA sequence: TGTGCCAGCAGCACCCGACAGGGGGCAAGGTTGGGAACTAATGAAAAACTGTTTTTT. Translating it yields CASSTRQGARLGTNEKLFF.

The V call is TRBV30, the J call TRBJ1-5; TRBD1 matches at 7 bases. J lost 4 bases, V lost 3 bases, and 3 bases had no gene match. The V gene's germline CDR1 is GTSNPN and CDR2 SVGIG (reference sequence). The CDR3 length is 13 residues. CDR3 bases: TGTGCCTGGAGACCGGACAGGAATCAGCCCCAGCATTTT. Amino acids: CAWRPDRNQPQHF.

This chain links TRBV5-1 with TRBJ2-2; tentative D call: TRBD1 (7 bases). The V end was cut by 4 bases, the J end by 4 bases, with 11 bases between. The CDR3 length is 14 residues. Germline V gene data show CDR1 as SGHRS and CDR2 as YFSETQ. CDR3 region: CASSGQGGTGELFF. The CDR3 DNA follows: TGCGCCAGCAGCGGGCAGGGGGGCACCGGGGAGCTGTTTTTT.

J is TRBJ1-1 and V is TRBV5-4; weak D call: TRBD1 (6 bases). Germline CDR1 and CDR2: SGHNT and YYREEE (reference sequence). V was cut by 4 bases and J by 1 base, with 8 bases left in between. The CDR3 is made up of 13 amino acids. The CDR3 coding sequence is TGTGCCAGCAGCCCACAGGGGAACACTGAAGCTTTCTTT. This translates into CASSPQGNTEAFF.

J is TRBJ2-2 and V is TRBV7-3, with TRBD2 matching over 13 bases. Germline V lookup: CDR1 SGHTA, CDR2 FQGTGA. The CDR3 length is 15 residues. Unmatched junction bases numbered 2, after V lost 5 bases and J lost 5 bases. As DNA, the CDR3 is TGTGCCAGCAGCCCGGGACTAGCGGGGACCGGGGAGCTGTTTTTT. Translation: CASSPGLAGTGELFF.

This clone was picked up one time. The CDR3 region has the DNA TGTGCCAGCAGTCCCCTGGGAGGGGCAAGCAATCAGCCCCAGCATTTT. This translates into CASSPLGGASNQPQHF. V and J are TRBV27 and TRBJ1-5; perhaps TRBD1 as D (5 bases). Germline loops: CDR1 MNHEY, CDR2 SMNVEV (reference sequence). The ends were cut back, 5 bases at V and 1 base at J, with 15 bases in the middle. The CDR3 has 16 amino acids.

This clone was observed once. V gene TRBV5-1 combines with J gene TRBJ2-3, with 10 positions matching TRBD2. The CDR3 length is 15 residues. V shed 1 base and J 3 bases; nucleotides not matched to a gene: 2. Germline assignment: CDR1 SGHRS and CDR2 YFSETQ. DNA of the CDR3: TGCGCCAGCAGCTTGATAGCGGGAGGTACAGATACGCAGTATTTT. It is translated as CASSLIAGGTDTQYF. Full variable domain (missing parts from reference TRBV5-1 and TRBJ2-3): KAGVTQTPRYLIKTRGQQVTLSCSPISGHRSVSWYQQTPGQGLQFLFEYFSETQRNKGNFPGRFSGRQFSNSRSEMNVSTLELGDSALYLCASSLIAGGTDTQYFGPGTRLTVL.

The chain has TRBV9 and TRBJ2-3; a weak D match, TRBD2 (6 bases). The germline V gene encodes CDR1 SGDLS and CDR2 YYNGEE. The CDR3 runs 15 residues. V was trimmed by 0 bases and J by 0 bases, leaving 8 bases between them. This CDR3 reads CASSVGGVSTDTQYF. The CDR3 DNA reads as TGTGCCAGCAGCGTAGGCGGGGTCAGCACAGATACGCAGTATTTT.

The gene calls are TRBV19 and TRBJ1-6; possible D gene TRBD1, 6 bases. Germline CDR1 is LNHDA and CDR2 is SQIVND (reference sequence). With 8 bases removed from V and 10 bases from J, the gap between germline ends came to 12 bases. The length of the CDR3 is 12 residues. The CDR3 DNA sequence: TGTGCCAGTGAAGGGGGAGGATCACCCCTCCACTTT. This gives the protein CASEGGGSPLHF.

This chain links TRBV19 with TRBJ2-2; tentative D call: TRBD1 (5 bases). Germline V gene lookup returns CDR1 LNHDA and CDR2 SQIVND (reference sequence). Deletions cut 1 base from V and 6 bases from J, with 6 bases between. The CDR3 loop spans 13 amino acids. Here the CDR3 reads CASSIAQAGELFF. Here the CDR3 DNA reads TGTGCCAGTAGTATAGCACAGGCCGGGGAGCTGTTTTTT. Full variable domain (outside the CDR3, taken from reference TRBV19 and TRBJ2-2): DGGITQSPKYLFRKEGQNVTLSCEQNLNHDAMYWYRQDPGQGLRLIYYSQIVNDFQKGDIAEGYSVSREKKESFPLTVTSAQKNPTAFYLCASSIAQAGELFFGEGSRLTVL.

This clone was seen a single time. The chain links TRBV13 to TRBJ2-7; D remains unclear. From germline, CDR1 is PRHDT and CDR2 FYEKMQ (reference sequence). There are 13 residues in the CDR3. The V end lost 2 bases, the J end lost 3 bases, and 8 bases lay between the germline ends. The CDR3 coding sequence is TGTGCCAGCAGCTTATCCCCAGACTACGAGCAGTACTTC. It translates to CASSLSPDYEQYF.

This clone was observed a single time. V usage is TRBV28 and J usage is TRBJ1-1; tentative D call: TRBD1 (6 bases). Between the trimmed V and J ends, which lost 4 bases and 1 base, there was a span of 10 bases. CDR1 is MDHEN and CDR2 is SYDVKM in the germline V gene. CDR3 length equals 14 residues. The CDR3 region is CASSSGAQNTEAFF. The CDR3 DNA reads as TGTGCCAGCAGTTCAGGGGCCCAGAACACTGAAGCTTTCTTT.

For the CDR3, the DNA is TGCAGCGTCTTAAGGGCGGGGACTAATGAAAAACTGTTTTTT. As protein: CSVLRAGTNEKLFF. The gene calls are TRBV29-1 and TRBJ1-4, with D hard to call. Germline CDR1 is SQVTM and CDR2 is ANQGSEA. V lost 6 bases to trimming and J lost 2 bases, with 13 bases between them. The CDR3 runs 14 residues.

V gene TRBV7-9 combines with J gene TRBJ2-7; D could derive from TRBD1 or TRBD2 (6 bases each). Germline CDR1 is SEHNR and CDR2 is FQNEAQ (reference sequence). Trimming removed 0 bases from V and 5 bases from J, with 11 bases in between. This CDR3 is 14 amino acids long. CDR3 DNA: TGTGCCAGCAGCTTAGCGGGGGGCAGGGACGAGCAGTACTTC. Residues: CASSLAGGRDEQYF.

The DNA of the CDR3 is TGTGCCAGCAGCCAGATCAGGGGGGAGGAAGGCTATGGCTACACCTTC. This translates into CASSQIRGEEGYGYTF. V gene TRBV4-2 combines with J gene TRBJ1-2; 7 bases align to TRBD1. The CDR3 totals 16 residues. Trimming at V came to 3 bases and at J to 4 bases, leaving 11 bases not matched to a gene. The germline V gene has CDR1 LGHNA and CDR2 YNFKEQ.